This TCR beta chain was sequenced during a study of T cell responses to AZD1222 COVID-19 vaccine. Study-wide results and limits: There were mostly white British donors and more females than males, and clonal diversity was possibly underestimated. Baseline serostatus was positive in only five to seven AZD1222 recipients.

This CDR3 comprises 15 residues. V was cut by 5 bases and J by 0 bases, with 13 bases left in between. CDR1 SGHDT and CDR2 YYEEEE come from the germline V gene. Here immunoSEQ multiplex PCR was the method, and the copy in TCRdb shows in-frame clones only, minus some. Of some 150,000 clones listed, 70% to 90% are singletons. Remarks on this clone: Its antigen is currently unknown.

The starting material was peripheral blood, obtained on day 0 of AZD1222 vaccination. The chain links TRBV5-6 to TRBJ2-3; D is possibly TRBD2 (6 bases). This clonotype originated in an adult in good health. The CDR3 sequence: CASREGIGSTDTQYF. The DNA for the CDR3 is TGTGCCAGCAGGGAGGGAATTGGTAGCACAGATACGCAGTATTTT.